The TCR beta chain described here comes from a study of shared clonotypes between healthy human individuals. Looking at the study overall: The composition of the donors was a couple of women and a few men aged 18 to 49. Study findings and constraints: In contrast to clonotypes shared by all four donors, non-shared clonotypes had lower generation probabilities.

On this clone: Antigen: not known.

The CDR3 has 14 residues. V dropped 2 bases and J dropped 7; count of bases not matched to a gene: 6. Per germline, CDR1 SGDLS and CDR2 YYNGEE. The material for each subset, its genomic DNA, was split evenly across several immunoSEQ plates. Sequencing used immunoSEQ multiplex PCR; TCRdb keeps in-frame clones, though not all of them. The sample yields over 1.4 million clones, approximately 96% seen once. Sequencing used naive CD4+ T cells sorted from blood. Documented subset: CD45RA+ positively selected. This chain links TRBV9 with TRBJ2-1, with 7 bases identical to TRBD1. This receptor was obtained from a man in his thirties or forties in good health. The CDR3 DNA follows: TGTGCCAGCAGCGTCCCTACACAGGGGAATGAGCAGTTCTTC. Its translation is CASSVPTQGNEQFF.